This TCR beta chain came from a study of T-cell memory formation after mild COVID-19. Whole-study findings and limits: CD4+ bias marked clones expanding day 15 to 37, unlike balanced contracting clones. Some clones that responded were present in memory (sampled pre-infection), which suggests cross-reactive memory joined. Confirmation of SARS-CoV-2 specificity was lacking for second-wave clones peaking day 37.

The CDR3 extends over 11 amino acids. The V gene lost 6 bases and the J gene lost 5 bases, with 11 bases spanning the gap. Germline CDR1 reads DFQATT; CDR2 reads SNEGSKA (reference sequence). TCRdb re-analysed the 5' RACE reads in MiXCR, keeping a single row per CDR3 protein. The sample consists of roughly 190,000 distinct CDR3 sequences, approximately 20% of them appearing once. This clonotype was detected many times. The target antigen is unknown. The genes are TRBV20-1 and TRBJ2-7; D is perhaps TRBD1 (5 bases). Source material: PBMCs or a T cell subset sorted from them (not recorded which). The origin of this receptor is an adult woman who had mild COVID-19 (a few samples of this study predate the infection). Cell type and time point are not known. The CDR3 here is CSAGRAHEQYF. In DNA form, the CDR3 reads TGCAGTGCGGGCAGGGCTCACGAGCAGTACTTC.